The 5 T cell receptor beta chains below all came from one sample that was sequenced in a study of T cells in women clearing cervical HPV infection. The repertoire was sequenced with immunoSEQ multiplex PCR; TCRdb's copy has only in-frame clones and lacks some. The sample table sets out about 48,000 clones. The sequenced material came from blood buffy coat. The receptors stem from a woman aged 18-70 years with a cervical HPV16 infection that either progressed to CIN3+ or cleared (not recorded which).

To note about this clone: The read is 3 residues too short to cover the CDR3 end, so that end is filled in from the germline J gene. The genes are TRBV30 and TRBJ1-3, with a weak D call TRBD1 (6 bases). Germline V gene sequence: CDR1 GTSNPN, CDR2 SVGIG (reference sequence). The CDR3 spans 17 residues. CDR3 residues: CAWAPGHSISGANVIYF. The CDR3 bases that were read are TGTGCCTGGGCCCCGGGACATTCCATCTCTGGGGCCAACGTC.

On this clone itself: The missing CDR3 end, 3 residues past where the read stops, is filled in from the germline J gene. The chain couples TRBV5-1 to TRBJ2-5; tentative D call: TRBD1 (6 bases). Germline CDR1 reads SGHRS; CDR2 reads YFSETQ. Trimming removed 8 bases at V and 1 base at J, with 15 bases between. CDR3 size: 14 residues. The CDR3 loop is CASAGTNLQETQYF. CDR3 DNA (partial): TGCGCCAGTGCCGGGACAAATCTCCAAGAGACC.

Regarding this clone: The observed sequence ends 3 residues before the CDR3 terminus, with the missing tail filled in from the germline J gene. The V and J genes are TRBV2 and TRBJ1-2; 7 bases are shared with TRBD1. CDR3 length: 14 amino acids. The V gene's germline CDR1 is SNHLY and CDR2 FYNNEI. With 2 bases clipped from V and 2 bases from J, the junction kept 2 bases outside the gene matches. The CDR3 loop reads CASSENRGNYGYTF. Incomplete CDR3 DNA: TGTGCCAGCAGTGAAAACAGGGGCAACTATGGC. Complete variable domain (other parts from reference TRBV2 and TRBJ1-2): EPEVTQTPSHQVTQMGQEVILRCVPISNHLYFYWYRQILGQKVEFLVSFYNNEISEKSEIFDDQFSVERPDGSNFTLKIRSTKLEDSAMYFCASSENRGNYGYTFGSGTRLTVV.

Of note for this clone: The observed sequence ends 3 residues before the CDR3 terminus, with the missing tail filled in from the germline J gene. The rearrangement uses TRBV20-1 and TRBJ1-1; perhaps TRBD1 as D (5 bases). Trimming removed 6 bases from V and 1 base from J, with 12 bases in between. Per germline, CDR1 DFQATT and CDR2 SNEGSKA (reference sequence). The CDR3 runs 13 residues. Partial CDR3 DNA: TGCAGTGCCACCGACGACAGGAACACTGAA. Encoded protein: CSATDDRNTE. The full CDR3 protein is CSATDDRNTEAFF.

As for this clone: Mismatch with germline at one junction end may stem from a read error. The CDR3 sequence is CARSLPLSERYGYTF. CDR3 bases read: TGTGCAAGAAGCCTCCCTTTGAGTGAGCGCTATGGC. The V gene is TRBV5-3, the J gene TRBJ1-2; D call uncertain. Read coverage stops 3 residues before the CDR3 terminus; the germline J gene supplies the remainder. TRBV5-3 is classed as an ORF, of uncertain function. This CDR3 is built from 15 residues.